The 14 T cell receptor beta chains below all came from one sample that was sequenced in a study of blood T cell repertoires in COVID-19. The assay was immunoSEQ multiplex PCR, and TCRdb's table has in-frame clones only and misses some. The sample yields under 300,000 clones, 85% to 90% seen once. Sequencing was performed on peripheral blood. The receptors originated from a woman in her 30s with COVID-19, enrolled during active disease.

This clone came up a few times. CDR3 nucleotides: TGTGCCAGTAGTGCCCGGACAGGGACCTACGAGCAGTACTTC. It yields the protein CASSARTGTYEQYF. This chain joins TRBV19 and TRBJ2-7, with 8 bases aligning to TRBD1. Germline V gives CDR1 LNHDA, CDR2 SQIVND (reference sequence). This CDR3 region has 14 residues. Trimming at V came to 5 bases and at J to 2 bases, leaving 5 bases not matched to a gene.

The chain recombines TRBV5-3 with TRBJ2-2; D is undetermined. TRBV5-3 is known as an ORF, though its function is uncertain. CDR3 length: 12 residues. Trimming left V 8 bases short and J 9 bases short, with 14 bases between. The DNA for the CDR3 is TGTGCCAGTGGTCGCCCTAACCGGGAGCTGTTTTTT. It is translated as CASGRPNRELFF.

This chain joins TRBV2 and TRBJ2-2; D is uncertain. CDR3 size: 12 residues. Between the trimmed V and J ends, which lost 5 bases and 6 bases, there was a span of 7 bases. Germline loops: CDR1 SNHLY, CDR2 FYNNEI. CDR3: CASSYRAGELFF. The CDR3 DNA sequence: TGTGCCAGCAGTTATCGGGCCGGGGAGCTGTTTTTT.

This chain links TRBV6-5 with TRBJ1-6; tentative D call: TRBD1 (6 bases). This CDR3 is built from 15 residues. Trimming removed 6 bases from V and 11 bases from J, with 20 bases in between. Germline V gene sequence: CDR1 MNHEY, CDR2 SVGAGI. CDR3 amino acids: CASSKGTPLQTPLHF. The DNA for the CDR3 is TGTGCCAGCAGCAAAGGGACACCCCTTCAGACACCCCTCCACTTT.

This clone was recorded once. The chain employs TRBV4-1 and TRBJ2-1; 11 bases fit TRBD2. CDR3 length equals 15 residues. J gave up 6 bases and V 2 bases, and 3 bases lay outside the gene matches. The germline CDR1 and CDR2 sequences are MGHRA and YSYEKL. CDR3 bases: TGCGCCAGCAGCCAACCGGGACTAGCGGCCAATGAGCAGTTCTTC. As protein: CASSQPGLAANEQFF.

V usage is TRBV14 and J usage is TRBJ1-2, with D tentatively TRBD1 (5 bases). Germline-derived CDR1 and CDR2 are SGHDN and FVKESK. The V end was cut by 1 base, the J end by 3 bases, with 12 bases between. The CDR3 sequence is 15 residues long. The CDR3 coding sequence is TGTGCCAGCAGCCAAGTTGCAGGGTTCCACTATGGCTACACCTTC. Encoded protein: CASSQVAGFHYGYTF.

This rearrangement joins TRBV6-1 to TRBJ1-3; the D gene is possibly TRBD1 (5 bases). The length of the CDR3 is 18 residues. The germline V and J ends were trimmed by 2 bases and 0 bases, with 17 bases remaining between them. Per germline, CDR1 MNHNS and CDR2 SASEGT. The CDR3 nucleotides are TGTGCCAGCAGTGAAACGCAGGGATCGTTTCTCTCTGGAAACACCATATATTTT. It is translated as CASSETQGSFLSGNTIYF.

This clone was counted only a few times. The rearrangement uses TRBV5-1 and TRBJ2-1; possible D gene TRBD1, 6 bases. V was clipped by 4 bases and J by 8 bases, with 13 bases between them. The CDR3 sequence is 13 residues long. Per the germline V gene, CDR1 is SGHRS and CDR2 is YFSETQ. CDR3 residues: CASSGFEGDEQFF. The DNA for the CDR3 is TGCGCCAGCAGCGGATTCGAGGGGGATGAGCAGTTCTTC.

The chain links TRBV7-6 to TRBJ2-6; 8 nucleotides match TRBD1. This CDR3 contains 17 residues. Trimming took 1 base from V and 0 from J; bases not matched to a gene: 2. Looked up from germline, CDR1 is SGHVS and CDR2 is FNYEAQ. CDR3 coding DNA: TGTGCCAGCAGCTTAGTACAGGGGGTCTCTGGGGCCAACGTCCTGACTTTC. Translated: CASSLVQGVSGANVLTF. The complete variable domain, with remaining parts taken from reference TRBV7-6 and TRBJ2-6, reads GAGVSQSPRYKVTKRGQDVALRCDPISGHVSLYWYRQALGQGPEFLTYFNYEAQQDKSGLPNDRFSAERPEGSISTLTIQRTEQRDSAMYRCASSLVQGVSGANVLTFGAGSRLTVL.

V is TRBV4-2 and J is TRBJ2-5; maybe TRBD1 (5 bases). The ends were cut back, 0 bases at V and 7 bases at J, with 6 bases in the middle. The CDR3 length is 12 residues. Germline CDR1 and CDR2: LGHNA and YNFKEQ. CDR3 nucleotides: TGTGCCAGCAGCCAAGATCAGGGGACCCAGTACTTC. Amino acid sequence: CASSQDQGTQYF.

CDR3 loop: CASSSYSANEKLFF. CDR3 nucleotides: TGTGCCAGTAGTTCGTATTCAGCTAATGAAAAACTGTTTTTT. The gene calls are TRBV19 and TRBJ1-4; D unresolved. The CDR3 consists of 14 residues. CDR1 LNHDA and CDR2 SQIVND come from the germline V gene (reference sequence). V gave up 5 bases and J gave up 3 bases, with 10 bases separating them.

The chain is built from TRBV24-1 and TRBJ1-1, with TRBD1 identical over 8 bases. There are 13 residues in the CDR3. Germline V lookup: CDR1 KGHDR, CDR2 SFDVKD. With 4 bases clipped from V and 5 bases from J, the junction kept 2 bases outside the gene matches. The CDR3 sequence is CATSEDRGTEAFF. The CDR3 DNA reads TGTGCCACCAGTGAAGACAGGGGAACTGAAGCTTTCTTT.

In this sample, this clone turned up a few times. The chain has TRBV19 and TRBJ2-3; 9 bases are shared with TRBD1. Per the germline V gene, CDR1 is LNHDA and CDR2 is SQIVND (reference sequence). CDR3 length: 18 residues. Unmatched junction bases numbered 14, after V lost 3 bases and J lost 4 bases. DNA for the CDR3: TGTGCCAGTAGTATCGGAGGTGCGGGGACAGGGTACGCAGATACGCAGTATTTT. Translated, it gives CASSIGGAGTGYADTQYF.

CDR3 sequence reads: CASTTGGDGYNEQFF. CDR3 sequence (DNA): TGTGCCAGCACCACTGGGGGGGATGGGTACAATGAGCAGTTCTTC. The gene calls are TRBV5-5 and TRBJ2-1; 7 bases line up with TRBD2. This CDR3 spans 15 amino acids. Germline loops: CDR1 SGHKS, CDR2 YYEKEE (reference sequence). V lost 6 bases, J lost 4 bases, and 10 bases stayed unmatched.